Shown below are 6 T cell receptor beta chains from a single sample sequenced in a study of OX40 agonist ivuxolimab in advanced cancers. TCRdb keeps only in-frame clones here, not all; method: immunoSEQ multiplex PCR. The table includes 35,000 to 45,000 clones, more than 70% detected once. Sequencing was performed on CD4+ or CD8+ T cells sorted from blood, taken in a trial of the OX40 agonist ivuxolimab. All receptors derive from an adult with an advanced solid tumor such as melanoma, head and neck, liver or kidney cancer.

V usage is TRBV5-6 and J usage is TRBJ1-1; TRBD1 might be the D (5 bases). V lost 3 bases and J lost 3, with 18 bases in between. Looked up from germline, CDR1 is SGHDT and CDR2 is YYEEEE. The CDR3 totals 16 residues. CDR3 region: CASSWGTRGGDTEAFF. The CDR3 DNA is TGTGCCAGCAGCTGGGGCACCCGGGGAGGGGACACTGAAGCTTTCTTT.

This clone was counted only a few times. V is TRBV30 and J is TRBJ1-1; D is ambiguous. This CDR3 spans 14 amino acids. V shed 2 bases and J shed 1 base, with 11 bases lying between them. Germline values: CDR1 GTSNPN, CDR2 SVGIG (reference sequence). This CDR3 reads CAWSRQHKNTEAFF. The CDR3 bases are TGTGCCTGGAGTAGGCAGCACAAGAACACTGAAGCTTTCTTT.

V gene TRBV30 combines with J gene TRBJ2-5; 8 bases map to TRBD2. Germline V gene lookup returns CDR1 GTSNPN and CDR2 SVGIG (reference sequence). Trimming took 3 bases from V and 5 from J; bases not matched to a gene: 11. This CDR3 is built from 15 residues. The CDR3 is CAWRGGSGGRETQYF. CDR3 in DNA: TGTGCCTGGAGAGGGGGATCGGGAGGGCGGGAGACCCAGTACTTC.

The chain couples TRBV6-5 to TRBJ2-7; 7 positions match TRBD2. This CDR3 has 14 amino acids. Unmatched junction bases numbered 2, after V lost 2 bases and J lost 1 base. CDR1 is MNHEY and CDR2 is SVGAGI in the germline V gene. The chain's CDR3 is CASSYGGGSYEQYF. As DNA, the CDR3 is TGTGCCAGCAGTTACGGGGGAGGGTCCTACGAGCAGTACTTC.

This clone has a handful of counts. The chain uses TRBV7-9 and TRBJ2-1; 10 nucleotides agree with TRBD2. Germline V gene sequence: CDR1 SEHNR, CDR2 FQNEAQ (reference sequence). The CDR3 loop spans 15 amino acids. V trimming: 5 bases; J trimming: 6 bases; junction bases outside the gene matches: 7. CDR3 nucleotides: TGTGCCAGCAGCCAAAGCCGGACTAGCGGCAATGAGCAGTTCTTC. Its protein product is CASSQSRTSGNEQFF.

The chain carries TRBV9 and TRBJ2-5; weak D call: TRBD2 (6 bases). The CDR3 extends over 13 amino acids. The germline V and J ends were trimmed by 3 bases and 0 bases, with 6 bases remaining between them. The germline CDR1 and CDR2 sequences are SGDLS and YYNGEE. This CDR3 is CASSGDYQETQYF. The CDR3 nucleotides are TGTGCCAGCAGCGGGGACTACCAAGAGACCCAGTACTTC. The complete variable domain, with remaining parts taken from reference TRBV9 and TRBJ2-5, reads DSGVTQTPKHLITATGQRVTLRCSPRSGDLSVYWYQQSLDQGLQFLIQYYNGEERAKGNILERFSAQQFPDLHSELNLSSLELGDSALYFCASSGDYQETQYFGPGTRLLVL.